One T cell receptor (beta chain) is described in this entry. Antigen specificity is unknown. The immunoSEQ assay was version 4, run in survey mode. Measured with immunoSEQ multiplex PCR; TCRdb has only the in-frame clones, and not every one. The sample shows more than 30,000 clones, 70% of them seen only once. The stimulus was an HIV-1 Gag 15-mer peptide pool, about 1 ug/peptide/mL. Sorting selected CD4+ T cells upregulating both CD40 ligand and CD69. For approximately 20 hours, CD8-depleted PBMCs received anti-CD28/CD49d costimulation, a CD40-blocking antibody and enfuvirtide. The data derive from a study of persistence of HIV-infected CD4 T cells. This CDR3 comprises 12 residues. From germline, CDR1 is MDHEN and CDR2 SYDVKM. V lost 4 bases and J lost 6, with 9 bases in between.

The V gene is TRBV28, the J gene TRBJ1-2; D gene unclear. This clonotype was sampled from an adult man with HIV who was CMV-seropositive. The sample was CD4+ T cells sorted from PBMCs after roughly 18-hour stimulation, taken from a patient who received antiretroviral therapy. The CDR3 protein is CASSWQSHGYTF. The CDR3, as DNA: TGTGCCAGCAGTTGGCAGTCCCATGGCTACACCTTC.